The present T cell receptor beta chain was sequenced within a study of shared clonotypes between healthy human individuals. From germline, CDR1 is MNHNY and CDR2 SVGAGI (reference sequence). The V gene lost 5 bases and the J gene lost 0 bases, with 13 bases spanning the gap. The CDR3 is made up of 15 amino acids. TCRdb's copy holds only in-frame clones and misses some; the assay was immunoSEQ multiplex PCR. The repertoire holds over 95,000 clones, with roughly 70% as singletons. The V gene is TRBV6-6, the J gene TRBJ1-2, with TRBD1 as a possible D gene (6 bases). The clonotype originates from a woman aged 30 to 39 in good health. The sequencing sample was made of memory CD8+ T cells sorted from blood. Subset described: CD45RO+ cells pooled with CCR7-negative TemRA cells. The CDR3 DNA follows: TGTGCCAGCAGTACGGAGGGACATCCTAACTATGGCTACACCTTC. The encoded protein is CASSTEGHPNYGYTF.